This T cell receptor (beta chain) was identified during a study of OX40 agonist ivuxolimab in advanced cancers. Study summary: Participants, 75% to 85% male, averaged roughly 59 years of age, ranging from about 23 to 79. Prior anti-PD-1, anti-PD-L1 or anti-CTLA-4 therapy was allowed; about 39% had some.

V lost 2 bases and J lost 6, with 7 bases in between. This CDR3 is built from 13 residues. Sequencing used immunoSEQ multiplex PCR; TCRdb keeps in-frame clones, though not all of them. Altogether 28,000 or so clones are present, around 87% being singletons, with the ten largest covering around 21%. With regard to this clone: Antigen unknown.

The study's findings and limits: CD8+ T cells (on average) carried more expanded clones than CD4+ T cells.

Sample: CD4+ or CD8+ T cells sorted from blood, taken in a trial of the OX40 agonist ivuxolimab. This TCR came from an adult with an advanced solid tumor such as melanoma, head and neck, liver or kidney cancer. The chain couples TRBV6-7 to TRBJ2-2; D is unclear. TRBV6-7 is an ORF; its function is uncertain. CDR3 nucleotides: TGTGCCAGCAGTTACCCGGCCTCCGGGGAGCTGTTTTTT. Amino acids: CASSYPASGELFF.